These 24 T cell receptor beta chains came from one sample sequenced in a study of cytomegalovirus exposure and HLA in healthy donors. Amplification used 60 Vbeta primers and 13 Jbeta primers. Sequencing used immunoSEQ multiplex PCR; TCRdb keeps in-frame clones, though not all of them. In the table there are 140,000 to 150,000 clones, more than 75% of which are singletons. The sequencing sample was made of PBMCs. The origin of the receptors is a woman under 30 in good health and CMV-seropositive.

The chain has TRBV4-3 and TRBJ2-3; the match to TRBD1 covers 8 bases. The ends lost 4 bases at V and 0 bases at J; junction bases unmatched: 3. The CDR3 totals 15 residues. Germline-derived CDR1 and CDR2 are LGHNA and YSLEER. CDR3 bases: TGCGCCAGCAGCCCGACAGGGGCTAGCACAGATACGCAGTATTTT. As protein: CASSPTGASTDTQYF.

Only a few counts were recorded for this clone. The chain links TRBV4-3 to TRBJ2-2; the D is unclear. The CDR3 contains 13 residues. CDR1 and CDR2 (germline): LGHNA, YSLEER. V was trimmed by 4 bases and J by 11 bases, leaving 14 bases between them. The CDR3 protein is CASSLALKAELFF. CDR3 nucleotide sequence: TGCGCCAGCAGCCTAGCCCTTAAGGCCGAGCTGTTTTTT.

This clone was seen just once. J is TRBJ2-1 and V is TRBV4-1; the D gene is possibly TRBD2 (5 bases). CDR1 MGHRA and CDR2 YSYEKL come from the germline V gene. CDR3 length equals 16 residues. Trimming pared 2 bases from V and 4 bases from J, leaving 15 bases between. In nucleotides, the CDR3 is TGCGCCAGCAGCCAACCGGGCTTTCGGACTTACAATGAGCAGTTCTTC. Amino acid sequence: CASSQPGFRTYNEQFF.

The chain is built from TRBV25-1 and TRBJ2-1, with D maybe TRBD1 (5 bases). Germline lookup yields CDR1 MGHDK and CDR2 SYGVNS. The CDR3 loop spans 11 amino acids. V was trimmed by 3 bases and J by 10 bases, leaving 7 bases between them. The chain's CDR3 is CASSDWGEQFF. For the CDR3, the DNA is TGTGCCAGCAGTGACTGGGGCGAGCAGTTCTTC. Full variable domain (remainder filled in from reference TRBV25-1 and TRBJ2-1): EADIYQTPRYLVIGTGKKITLECSQTMGHDKMYWYQQDPGMELHLIHYSYGVNSTEKGDLSSESTVSRIRTEHFPLTLESARPSHTSQYLCASSDWGEQFFGPGTRLTVL.

CDR3 protein: CSAITGLLNTEAFF. CDR3 coding DNA: TGCAGCGCAATTACGGGACTTTTGAACACTGAAGCTTTCTTT. This chain links TRBV29-1 with TRBJ1-1, with D tentatively TRBD1 (5 bases). Deletions cut 7 bases from V and 0 bases from J, with 15 bases between. CDR3 length equals 14 residues. Germline V gene lookup returns CDR1 SQVTM and CDR2 ANQGSEA.

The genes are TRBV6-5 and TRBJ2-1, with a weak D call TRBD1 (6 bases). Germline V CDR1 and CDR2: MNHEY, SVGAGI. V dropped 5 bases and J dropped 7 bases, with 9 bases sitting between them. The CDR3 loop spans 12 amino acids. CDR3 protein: CASSVRGNEQFF. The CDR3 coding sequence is TGTGCCAGCAGTGTAAGGGGGAATGAGCAGTTCTTC.

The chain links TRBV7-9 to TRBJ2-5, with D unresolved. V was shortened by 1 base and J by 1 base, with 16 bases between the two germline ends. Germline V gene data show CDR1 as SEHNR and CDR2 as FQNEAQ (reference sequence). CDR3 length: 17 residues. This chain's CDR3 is CASSLDWATRTQETQYF. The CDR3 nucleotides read TGTGCCAGCAGCTTAGATTGGGCTACGAGAACCCAAGAGACCCAGTACTTC. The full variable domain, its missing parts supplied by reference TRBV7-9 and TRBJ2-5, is DTGVSQNPRHKITKRGQNVTFRCDPISEHNRLYWYRQTLGQGPEFLTYFQNEAQLEKSRLLSDRFSAERPKGSFSTLEIQRTEQGDSAMYLCASSLDWATRTQETQYFGPGTRLLVL.

The CDR3, as DNA: TGTGCCAGCAGCCCCACATGGCAGAGGAACTATGGCTACACCTTC. Translating gives CASSPTWQRNYGYTF. J is TRBJ1-2 and V is TRBV14; no definite D call. Germline values: CDR1 SGHDN, CDR2 FVKESK. The CDR3 consists of 15 residues. V lost 4 bases to trimming and J lost 2 bases, with 14 bases between them.

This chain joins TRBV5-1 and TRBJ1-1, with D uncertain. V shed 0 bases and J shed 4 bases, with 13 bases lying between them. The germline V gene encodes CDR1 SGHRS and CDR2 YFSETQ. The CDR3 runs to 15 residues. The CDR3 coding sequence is TGCGCCAGCAGCTTGGAGGGATACGGGAGCACTGAAGCTTTCTTT. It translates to CASSLEGYGSTEAFF.

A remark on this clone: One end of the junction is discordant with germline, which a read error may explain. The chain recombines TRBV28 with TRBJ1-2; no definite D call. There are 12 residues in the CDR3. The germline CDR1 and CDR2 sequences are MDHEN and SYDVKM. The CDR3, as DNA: TGTGCCAGCGCCGGGGTGGACTATGGCCACACCTTC. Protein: CASAGVDYGHTF.

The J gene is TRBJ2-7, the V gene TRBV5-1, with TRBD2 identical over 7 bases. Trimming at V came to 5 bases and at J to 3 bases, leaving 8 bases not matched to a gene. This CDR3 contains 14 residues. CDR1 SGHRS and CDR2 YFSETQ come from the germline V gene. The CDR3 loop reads CASRGGDYFYEQYF. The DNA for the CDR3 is TGCGCCAGCAGGGGGGGGGACTACTTCTACGAGCAGTACTTC.

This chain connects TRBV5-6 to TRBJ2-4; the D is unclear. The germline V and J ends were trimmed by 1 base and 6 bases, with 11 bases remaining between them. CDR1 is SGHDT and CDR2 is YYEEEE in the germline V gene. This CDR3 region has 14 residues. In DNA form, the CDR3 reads TGTGCCAGCAGCTTGCAGTTCGCCGTAAACATTCAGTACTTC. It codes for CASSLQFAVNIQYF.

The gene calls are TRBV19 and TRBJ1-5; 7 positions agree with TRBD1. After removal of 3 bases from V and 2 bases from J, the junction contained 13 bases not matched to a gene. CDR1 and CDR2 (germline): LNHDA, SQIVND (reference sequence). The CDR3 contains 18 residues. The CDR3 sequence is CASSILRQGGLGNQPQHF. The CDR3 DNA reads TGTGCCAGTAGTATCCTACGACAGGGCGGGCTTGGCAATCAGCCCCAGCATTTT.

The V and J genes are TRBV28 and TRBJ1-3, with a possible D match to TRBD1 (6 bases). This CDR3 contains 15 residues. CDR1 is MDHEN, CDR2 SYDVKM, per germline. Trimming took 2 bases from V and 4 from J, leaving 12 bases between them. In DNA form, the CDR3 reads TGTGCCAGCAGTTTAGGGGGCGCAGGGGGAAACACCATATATTTT. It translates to CASSLGGAGGNTIYF.

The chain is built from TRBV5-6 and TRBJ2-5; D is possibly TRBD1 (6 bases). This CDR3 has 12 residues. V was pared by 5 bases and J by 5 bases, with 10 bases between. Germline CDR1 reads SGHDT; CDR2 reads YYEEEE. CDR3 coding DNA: TGTGCCAGCAGGGGGGCCGGGGAGACCCAGTACTTC. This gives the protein CASRGAGETQYF.

The CDR3 loop is CASSLVDRGGGYTF. CDR3 coding DNA: TGTGCCAGCAGTTTGGTGGACAGGGGCGGTGGCTACACCTTC. The rearrangement links TRBV28 to TRBJ1-2, with TRBD1 matching over 9 bases. V lost 3 bases and J lost 7; bases outside the gene matches: 6. This CDR3 is built from 14 residues. Germline CDR1 reads MDHEN; CDR2 reads SYDVKM.

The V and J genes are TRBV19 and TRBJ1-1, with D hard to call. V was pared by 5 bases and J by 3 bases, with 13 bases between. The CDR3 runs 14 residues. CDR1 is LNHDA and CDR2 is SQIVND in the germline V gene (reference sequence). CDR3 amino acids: CASSGPGKYTEAFF. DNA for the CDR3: TGTGCCAGTAGTGGGCCCGGGAAATACACTGAAGCTTTCTTT. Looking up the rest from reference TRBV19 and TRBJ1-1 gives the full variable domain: DGGITQSPKYLFRKEGQNVTLSCEQNLNHDAMYWYRQDPGQGLRLIYYSQIVNDFQKGDIAEGYSVSREKKESFPLTVTSAQKNPTAFYLCASSGPGKYTEAFFGQGTRLTVV.

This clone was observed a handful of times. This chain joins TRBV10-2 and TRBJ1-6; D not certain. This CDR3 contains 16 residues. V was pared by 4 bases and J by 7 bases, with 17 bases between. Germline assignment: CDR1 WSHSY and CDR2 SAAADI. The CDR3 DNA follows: TGCGCCAGCAGTGGCATCGTCCGGGATCCCAATTCACCCCTCCACTTT. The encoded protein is CASSGIVRDPNSPLHF.

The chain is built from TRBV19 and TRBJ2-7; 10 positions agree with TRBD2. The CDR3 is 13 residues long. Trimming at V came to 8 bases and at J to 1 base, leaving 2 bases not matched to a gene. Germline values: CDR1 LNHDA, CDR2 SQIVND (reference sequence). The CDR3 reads CASRTSGSYEQYF. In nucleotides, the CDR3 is TGTGCCAGTCGGACTAGCGGATCCTACGAGCAGTACTTC. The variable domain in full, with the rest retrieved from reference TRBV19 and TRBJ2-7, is DGGITQSPKYLFRKEGQNVTLSCEQNLNHDAMYWYRQDPGQGLRLIYYSQIVNDFQKGDIAEGYSVSREKKESFPLTVTSAQKNPTAFYLCASRTSGSYEQYFGPGTRLTVT.

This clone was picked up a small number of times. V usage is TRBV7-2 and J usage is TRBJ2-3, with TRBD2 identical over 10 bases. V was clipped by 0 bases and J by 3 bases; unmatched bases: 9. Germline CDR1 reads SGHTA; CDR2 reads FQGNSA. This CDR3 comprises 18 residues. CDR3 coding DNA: TGTGCCAGCAGCTTAGCCCGCGTTCTAGCGGGGGCTACAGATACGCAGTATTTT. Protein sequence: CASSLARVLAGATDTQYF.

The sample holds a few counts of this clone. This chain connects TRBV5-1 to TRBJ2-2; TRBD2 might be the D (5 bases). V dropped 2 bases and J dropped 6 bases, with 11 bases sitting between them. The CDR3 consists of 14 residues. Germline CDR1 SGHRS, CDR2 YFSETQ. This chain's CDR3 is CASSFALRAGELFF. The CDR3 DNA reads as TGCGCCAGCAGCTTCGCCTTGAGGGCCGGGGAGCTGTTTTTT. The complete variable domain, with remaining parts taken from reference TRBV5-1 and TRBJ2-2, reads KAGVTQTPRYLIKTRGQQVTLSCSPISGHRSVSWYQQTPGQGLQFLFEYFSETQRNKGNFPGRFSGRQFSNSRSEMNVSTLELGDSALYLCASSFALRAGELFFGEGSRLTVL.

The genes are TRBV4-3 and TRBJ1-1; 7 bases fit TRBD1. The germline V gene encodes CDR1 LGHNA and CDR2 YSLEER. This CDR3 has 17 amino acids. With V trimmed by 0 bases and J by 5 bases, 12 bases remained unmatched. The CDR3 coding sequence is TGCGCCAGCAGCCAAGACCTTGACAGGGTAAAACAAACTGAAGCTTTCTTT. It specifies CASSQDLDRVKQTEAFF.

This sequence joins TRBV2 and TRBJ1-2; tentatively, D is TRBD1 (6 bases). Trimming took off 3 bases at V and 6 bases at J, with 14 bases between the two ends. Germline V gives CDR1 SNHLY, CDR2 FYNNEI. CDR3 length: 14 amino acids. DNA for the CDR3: TGTGCCAGCAGTGACGCAGGGGCCTCCGATGGCTACACCTTC. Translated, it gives CASSDAGASDGYTF.

DNA for the CDR3: TGTGCCAGCAGTGAGGATCCCGGGGGTGGCTACACCTTC. It specifies CASSEDPGGGYTF. The genes are TRBV2 and TRBJ1-2; tentative D call: TRBD1 (5 bases). V dropped 3 bases and J dropped 7 bases, with 12 bases sitting between them. The CDR3 is 13 amino acids. CDR1 and CDR2 (germline): SNHLY, FYNNEI. The whole variable domain, filled in from reference TRBV2 and TRBJ1-2, reads EPEVTQTPSHQVTQMGQEVILRCVPISNHLYFYWYRQILGQKVEFLVSFYNNEISEKSEIFDDQFSVERPDGSNFTLKIRSTKLEDSAMYFCASSEDPGGGYTFGSGTRLTVV.